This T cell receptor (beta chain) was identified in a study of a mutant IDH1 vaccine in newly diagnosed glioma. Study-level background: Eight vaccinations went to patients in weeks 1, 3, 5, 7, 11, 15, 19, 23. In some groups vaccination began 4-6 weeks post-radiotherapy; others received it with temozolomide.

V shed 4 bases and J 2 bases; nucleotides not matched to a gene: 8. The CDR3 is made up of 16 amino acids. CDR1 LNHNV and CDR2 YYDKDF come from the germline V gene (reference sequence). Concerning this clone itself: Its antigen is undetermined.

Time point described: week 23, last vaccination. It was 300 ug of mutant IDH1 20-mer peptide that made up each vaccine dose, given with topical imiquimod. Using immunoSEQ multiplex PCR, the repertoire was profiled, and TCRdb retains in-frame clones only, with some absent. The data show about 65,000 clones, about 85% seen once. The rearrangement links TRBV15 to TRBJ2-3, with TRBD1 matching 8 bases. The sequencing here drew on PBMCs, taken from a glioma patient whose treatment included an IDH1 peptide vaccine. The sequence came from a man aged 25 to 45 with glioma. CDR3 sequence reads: CATSNRQGFPTDTQYF. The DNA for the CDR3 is TGTGCCACCAGCAATCGACAGGGGTTTCCCACAGATACGCAGTATTTT.